This TCR beta chain comes out of a study of CD8+ T cells in alopecia areata. Study as a whole: Spontaneous alopecia affected the roughly 6-13-month-old C3H/HeJ graft donors, whose skin was transplanted to roughly 7-10-week-old female C3H/HeJ mice.

This CDR3 is 15 amino acids long. Germline V gene data show CDR1 as NNHDY and CDR2 as SYVADS. cDNA prepared by RNA extraction and subsequent reverse transcription served as the template for sequencing. Clones were sequenced by immunoSEQ multiplex PCR, and TCRdb holds only the in-frame ones, with some missing. The sample shows around 100,000 clones, none of them appearing just once. Remarks on this clone: What it binds is not known. The gene symbols are mouse symbols. Read coverage stops 4 residues before the CDR3 terminus; the germline J gene supplies the remainder.

Broader study findings: Normal-skin resident alphabeta T cells also appear among scalp sample sequences. Relative to mice, TCR sharing across patients was less clear, a difference possibly HLA-related. Especially in alopecia totalis/universalis, lesional scalp showed greater clonality than normal scalp did.

This chain joins TRBV13-3 and TRBJ2-7; TRBD2 agrees at 10 bases. Sequencing was performed on lesional skin. The receptor's source is a C3H/HeJ mouse with alopecia areata. MHC haplotype of the strain: H2-k. CDR3 DNA, as far as it was read: TGTGCCAGCAGTGATGTGAGGACTGGGGGTTAT. Its translation: CASSDVRTGGY. The entire CDR3 reads CASSDVRTGGYEQYF.